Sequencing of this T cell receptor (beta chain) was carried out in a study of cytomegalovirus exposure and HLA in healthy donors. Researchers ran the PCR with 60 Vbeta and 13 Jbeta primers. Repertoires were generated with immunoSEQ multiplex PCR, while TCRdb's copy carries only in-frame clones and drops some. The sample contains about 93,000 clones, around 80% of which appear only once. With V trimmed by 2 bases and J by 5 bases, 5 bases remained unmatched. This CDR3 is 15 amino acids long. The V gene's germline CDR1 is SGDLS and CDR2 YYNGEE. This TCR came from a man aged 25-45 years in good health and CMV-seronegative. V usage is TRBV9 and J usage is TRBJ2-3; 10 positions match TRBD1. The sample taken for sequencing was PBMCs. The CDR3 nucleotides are TGTGCCAGCAGCGTGACGGACAGGGGGATAGATACGCAGTATTTT. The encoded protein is CASSVTDRGIDTQYF.